What follows are 20 T cell receptor beta chains derived from one specimen sequenced in a study of T cell repertoires in cytomegalovirus infection (dated by TCRdb to between 2019 and 2020). No antigens are known for them. This specimen's treatment or condition label, interpreted: in vitro stimulation with specific CMV peptide epitopes to enrich CMV-specific T cells. The sample was run on an Illumina HiSeq 1500. TCRdb took the public reads, trimmed them with fastp at Q25, ran MiXCR for clone calling and kept in-frame beta chains. Each CDR3 protein appears once, grouped with its most common genes and DNA. This sample lists 310,000 or so distinct CDR3 sequences; roughly 25% were detected once. Of the sample, roughly 13% falls within the top ten clones. Sequenced material: cultured PBMCs, taken from culture after CMV antigen stimulation. These receptors came from a human donor in good health (CMV status not recorded). Some clones in this sample may be carry-over from other donors' samples.

This clonotype has more than one count but fewer than ten. The gene calls are TRBV6-5 and TRBJ1-1; no definite D call. Germline values: CDR1 MNHEY, CDR2 SVGAGI. The CDR3 runs 13 residues. V was shortened by 2 bases and J by 1 base, with 5 bases between the two germline ends. The CDR3: CASSYMENTEAFF. The CDR3 bases are TGTGCCAGCAGTTACATGGAGAACACTGAAGCTTTCTTT.

The chain combines TRBV7-2 with TRBJ2-2; possibly TRBD2 for D (6 bases). Deletions cut 7 bases from V and 6 bases from J, with 18 bases between. The CDR3 is made up of 15 amino acids. In germline, CDR1 is SGHTA, CDR2 FQGNSA. Here the CDR3 DNA reads TGTGCCAGCAAGGCCCCCGGGGGAGCCGCCGGGGAGCTGTTTTTT. Translation gives CASKAPGGAAGELFF.

Only a few counts were recorded for this clonotype. J is TRBJ1-2 and V is TRBV28, with D perhaps matching TRBD1 (5 bases). From germline, CDR1 is MDHEN and CDR2 SYDVKM. This CDR3 has 17 residues. Trimming shortened V by 3 bases and J by 4 bases, and 21 bases separated the two germline ends. The CDR3 protein is CASSFSRAPREGYGYTF. CDR3 bases: TGTGCCAGCAGTTTCAGCCGGGCACCCAGGGAAGGCTATGGCTACACCTTC.

This clonotype was seen a handful of times. This chain links TRBV27 with TRBJ2-7, with D perhaps matching TRBD1 or TRBD2 (7 bases each). Germline V lookup: CDR1 MNHEY, CDR2 SMNVEV (reference sequence). V lost 5 bases to trimming and J lost 4 bases, with 21 bases between them. The length of the CDR3 is 16 residues. The CDR3 sequence is CASSGGEKTGRYEQYF. DNA of the CDR3: TGTGCCAGCAGTGGGGGGGAGAAGACAGGGAGGTACGAGCAGTACTTC.

Only one count was recorded for this clonotype. J is TRBJ2-7 and V is TRBV20-1, with TRBD2 matching 12 bases. Germline values: CDR1 DFQATT, CDR2 SNEGSKA (reference sequence). V dropped 2 bases and J dropped 6; count of bases not matched to a gene: 5. The CDR3 spans 14 residues. CDR3 loop: CSARRLAGVAEQYF. CDR3 coding DNA: TGCAGTGCTAGACGACTAGCGGGAGTGGCCGAGCAGTACTTC.

J is TRBJ1-5 and V is TRBV2; D is unresolved. V gave up 2 bases and J gave up 7 bases, with 6 bases separating them. Germline loops: CDR1 SNHLY, CDR2 FYNNEI. The CDR3 is 12 residues long. CDR3 DNA: TGTGCCAGCAGTGAATTCGTACAGCCCCAGCATTTT. Its translation: CASSEFVQPQHF.

The rearrangement uses TRBV10-3 and TRBJ2-1; possibly TRBD2 for D (6 bases). This CDR3 is built from 12 residues. Deletions cut 3 bases from V and 10 bases from J, with 10 bases between. CDR1 is ENHRY, CDR2 SYGVKD, per germline. This CDR3 is CAISDSGAEQFF. CDR3 bases: TGTGCCATCAGTGATAGCGGAGCAGAGCAGTTCTTC.

The V and J genes are TRBV7-2 and TRBJ1-2; 9 positions agree with TRBD1. V lost 5 bases to trimming and J lost 6 bases; unmatched junction nucleotides: 7. The CDR3 loop spans 14 amino acids. The germline gives CDR1 SGHTA, CDR2 FQGNSA. CDR3 sequence reads: CASSPPGQGHGYTF. As DNA, the CDR3 is TGTGCCAGCAGCCCTCCCGGACAGGGGCATGGCTACACCTTC.

This chain joins TRBV7-9 and TRBJ2-5; 9 bases agree with TRBD1. The junction had 5 bases not matched to a gene; V was cut back by 2 bases and J by 4 bases. The CDR3 sequence is 15 residues long. Germline values: CDR1 SEHNR, CDR2 FQNEAQ (reference sequence). The CDR3, as DNA: TGTGCCAGCAGCTTACCCCGGACAGGGGCAGAGACCCAGTACTTC. Its translation: CASSLPRTGAETQYF.

This clonotype occurred many times. The rearrangement joins TRBV7-2 to TRBJ2-5; the D gene is possibly TRBD1 (6 bases). Trimming took off 2 bases at V and 6 bases at J, with 13 bases between the two ends. The CDR3 length is 14 residues. Germline loops: CDR1 SGHTA, CDR2 FQGNSA. The CDR3 reads CASSLLGGGKTQYF. The CDR3 nucleotides are TGTGCCAGCAGCTTATTAGGGGGTGGAAAGACCCAGTACTTC. Full variable domain (outside the CDR3, taken from reference TRBV7-2 and TRBJ2-5): GAGVSQSPSNKVTEKGKDVELRCDPISGHTALYWYRQSLGQGLEFLIYFQGNSAPDKSGLPSDRFSAERTGGSVSTLTIQRTQQEDSAVYLCASSLLGGGKTQYFGPGTRLLVL.

This rearrangement joins TRBV19 to TRBJ2-2, with 12 bases fitting TRBD2. This CDR3 contains 15 residues. The junction had 6 bases not matched to a gene; V was cut back by 6 bases and J by 7 bases. Germline lookup yields CDR1 LNHDA and CDR2 SQIVND (reference sequence). CDR3 coding DNA: TGTGCCAGTAGGGGACGGACTAGCGGGAACGGGGAGCTGTTTTTT. Residues: CASRGRTSGNGELFF.

This chain uses TRBV29-1 with TRBJ1-3; D is ambiguous. Deletions cut 1 base from V and 2 bases from J, with 9 bases between. The CDR3 is 14 residues long. Germline V gene data show CDR1 as SQVTM and CDR2 as ANQGSEA. CDR3 bases: TGCAGCGTTGAAGCCTCACCCACTGGAAACACCATATATTTT. Translating it yields CSVEASPTGNTIYF.

This chain joins TRBV19 and TRBJ1-5, with TRBD1 as a possible D gene (6 bases). The CDR3 covers 16 residues. V was trimmed by 7 bases and J by 7 bases, leaving 23 bases between them. CDR1 is LNHDA, CDR2 SQIVND, per germline (reference sequence). This chain's CDR3 is CASTPSGGYGGQPQHF. The CDR3 DNA reads TGTGCCAGTACCCCCTCGGGGGGCTATGGAGGCCAGCCCCAGCATTTT.

This clonotype appeared a few times. V gene TRBV12-3 or TRBV12-4 combines with J gene TRBJ1-5, with D unclear. The CDR3 is 15 residues long. With 6 bases removed from V and 5 bases from J, the gap between germline ends came to 17 bases. CDR3 in DNA: TGTGCCAGCAGCCCCCGGCGAGGGTTCGATCAGCCCCAGCATTTT. Protein sequence: CASSPRRGFDQPQHF.

The chain employs TRBV4-3 and TRBJ2-2; D unresolved. Looked up from germline, CDR1 is LGHNA and CDR2 is YSLEER. V was clipped by 4 bases and J by 6 bases, with 15 bases between them. This CDR3 has 15 residues. CDR3 amino acids: CASSRQLGVAGELFF. CDR3 DNA: TGCGCCAGCAGCCGTCAACTCGGCGTAGCCGGGGAGCTGTTTTTT.

The chain uses TRBV4-1 and TRBJ1-4; D not resolved. The CDR3 has 13 residues. The ends were cut back, 2 bases at V and 8 bases at J, with 9 bases in the middle. The germline gives CDR1 MGHRA, CDR2 YSYEKL. The CDR3 region has the DNA TGCGCCAGCAGCCAATGGACGCAGGAAAAACTGTTTTTT. Translating gives CASSQWTQEKLFF.

This clonotype was seen more than once but under ten times. V and J are TRBV6-2 or TRBV6-3 and TRBJ2-1; 9 bases align to TRBD2. V lost 4 bases to trimming and J lost 8 bases; unmatched junction nucleotides: 9. Germline values: CDR1 MNHEY, CDR2 SVGEGT. This CDR3 has 15 residues. The CDR3 sequence is CASSSYRGRVDEQFF. For the CDR3, the DNA is TGTGCCAGCAGTTCCTACCGCGGGAGGGTGGATGAGCAGTTCTTC.

The chain combines TRBV7-9 with TRBJ2-7; D is perhaps TRBD1 or TRBD2 (5 bases each). V was shortened by 5 bases and J by 2 bases, with 22 bases between the two germline ends. Germline CDR1 SEHNR, CDR2 FQNEAQ (reference sequence). The CDR3 runs 17 residues. CDR3: CASSPDPGTPDPYEQYF. Here the CDR3 DNA reads TGTGCCAGCAGCCCAGACCCCGGGACGCCAGACCCCTACGAGCAGTACTTC.

This clonotype occurred many times. The chain combines TRBV25-1 with TRBJ2-1; 7 bases align to TRBD2. Germline V gene lookup returns CDR1 MGHDK and CDR2 SYGVNS. The CDR3 consists of 15 residues. V was pared by 2 bases and J by 4 bases, with 5 bases of the junction left unmatched. The CDR3 spells CASSEAAGLYNEQFF. The CDR3 region has the DNA TGTGCCAGCAGTGAAGCAGCGGGACTTTACAATGAGCAGTTCTTC.

The rearrangement joins TRBV6-5 to TRBJ2-1; maybe TRBD2 (5 bases). V lost 10 bases to trimming and J lost 0 bases, with 13 bases between them. The CDR3 is made up of 14 amino acids. The V gene's germline CDR1 is MNHEY and CDR2 SVGAGI. For the CDR3, the DNA is TGTGCCACGAGGCAGCGGAACTCCTACAATGAGCAGTTCTTC. Translation gives CATRQRNSYNEQFF.